This T cell receptor beta chain is drawn from a study of beta chain features in type 1 diabetes. The CDR3 spans 18 residues. V was clipped by 3 bases and J by 0 bases, with 19 bases between them. The V gene's germline CDR1 is KGHSH and CDR2 LQKENI. Whole-study findings and limits: Researchers cautioned that cDNA sequencing could over-represent cells with high TCR expression. The study notes PCR might favor shorter templates equally in patients and controls. The question of HLA type influencing TCRB rearrangement was one that remained unresolved here.

Expressed TCRB transcripts got sequenced, as all isolated RNA was reverse transcribed. An average of approximately 1 million reads was obtained from stem cell-like memory T cell samples. Profiling relied on immunoSEQ multiplex PCR, and the TCRdb table lists in-frame clones only, not all of them. The sample yields about 110,000 clones, 30% to 50% seen once. Note on this clone: Antigen unknown.

The receptor comes from a woman under 30 in good health. Specimen: stem cell memory CD4+ T cells from blood. The chain is built from TRBV18 and TRBJ2-3; tentative D call: TRBD1 (5 bases). The CDR3 reads CASSPPAQGGPSTDTQYF. The CDR3 region has the DNA TGTGCCAGCTCACCCCCCGCTCAGGGCGGTCCTAGCACAGATACGCAGTATTTT.